These T cell receptor beta chains were read from a single sample in a study of T cell changes during pregnancy in multiple sclerosis. Clones were read by immunoSEQ multiplex PCR, and TCRdb kept only the in-frame ones, dropping some. The data show fewer than 95,000 clones, roughly 93% seen once. This sample comprised peripheral blood, obtained in the first trimester of pregnancy. The receptor set was obtained from a female donor with multiple sclerosis, enrolled in a pregnancy study. The conserved cysteine and the conserved F or W are not part of the CDR3 here.

j_call v_call cdr3_aa
TRBJ2-1 TRBV6-4 ASSYLAGAYNEQF
TRBJ2-2 TRBV6-4 ASSPGTGGTGELF
TRBJ1-2 TRBV7-2 ASSFDRDYGYT
TRBJ1-2 TRBV7-9 ASSSRDSTNYGYT
TRBJ1-5 TRBV19 ASSNRQFVNQPQH
TRBJ2-6 TRBV5-1 ASSWDGGGANVLT
TRBJ2-1 TRBV11-1 ASSSGVWRGPPNYNEQF
TRBJ1-6 TRBV7-9 ASGQDNSPLH
TRBJ1-2 TRBV7-9 ASSTAGRGYGYT
TRBJ1-4 TRBV21-1 ASSKAHRDREKLF
TRBJ2-1 TRBV18 ASSPSGGGGREQF
TRBJ1-2 TRBV4-1 ASSPVGGGRGYGYT
TRBJ1-2 TRBV6-1 ASTLRGRHGYT
TRBJ1-6 TRBV2 ASSEFLSLAGSPLH
TRBJ1-2 TRBV6-5 ASRGSYGYT
TRBJ2-3 TRBV5-4 ASSKSGGGSDTQY
TRBJ2-7 TRBV25-1 ASNKQGFRYEQY
TRBJ2-2 TRBV27 ASSGTTGGARAGELF
TRBJ1-6 TRBV16 ASSQTSGGNSPLH
TRBJ1-2 TRBV13 ASSLGRAFYGYT
TRBJ1-1 TRBV6-1 ASSSWNTEAF
TRBJ2-5 TRBV5-6 ASSVGTGLQETQY
TRBJ1-2 TRBV7-2 ASRSDSNPFLRLYYGYT
TRBJ2-3 TRBV5-6 ASSQGSTDTQY
TRBJ2-7 TRBV11-2 ASSSGGASLEQY
TRBJ2-2 TRBV13 ASSFAGQGELF
TRBJ1-3 TRBV13 ASSLDRTNTIY
TRBJ2-6 TRBV2 ASSPTAGAGANVLT
TRBJ1-2 TRBV11-2 ASSFGQLYGYT
TRBJ1-6 TRBV2 ASRLTGDSPLH
TRBJ2-1 TRBV27 ASSLAGNEQF
TRBJ1-5 TRBV2 ASSPDSPSNQPQH
TRBJ1-2 TRBV15 ATSRSAGANYGYT
TRBJ1-5 TRBV19 ASNEVGGQPQH
TRBJ1-3 TRBV10-2 ASSQGQGVTIY
TRBJ2-7 TRBV5-6 ASSLLQDYEQY
TRBJ2-1 TRBV5-1 ASSWWGQYNEQF
TRBJ2-5 TRBV7-3 ASSSRAGETQY
TRBJ1-4 TRBV9 ASSVGGGLNEKLF
TRBJ1-4 TRBV19 ASSMGQVNEKLF
TRBJ1-3 TRBV6-1 ASSLRDRLNTIY
TRBJ2-2 TRBV6-1 ASSDSGDTGELF
TRBJ2-1 TRBV11-3 ASSRGEGYEQF
TRBJ2-1 TRBV5-6 ASSLANQGISSYNEQF
TRBJ1-4 TRBV27 ASSPYRGVGATNEKLF
TRBJ2-7 TRBV7-6 ASSPVQGNYEQY
TRBJ2-1 TRBV27 ASSLLGEGHNEQF
TRBJ1-2 TRBV9 ASSVAGSNYGYT
TRBJ2-3 TRBV11-2 ASSFDRGTDTQY